This record concerns one T cell receptor beta chain sequence. Its antigen is undetermined. Donors had nominal health at sampling but likely had unrecorded immune exposures. This CDR3 comprises 15 residues. The junction had 9 bases not matched to a gene; V was cut back by 10 bases and J by 4 bases. CDR1 MNHEY and CDR2 SVGAGI come from the germline V gene. These data originate in a study of cytomegalovirus exposure and HLA in healthy donors. The overall study: There were some 380 genotyped donors. Of these, roughly 80% fell in the genetic ancestry cluster associated with self-reported Caucasian donors. Study-wide results and limits: As a later analysis showed, a missense DCLRE1C variant was linked to trimming of TCR beta V- and J-genes. The authors judged a highly shared variant cluster likely a sequencing artifact.

PCR used 60 Vbeta primers and 13 Jbeta primers. Measured with immunoSEQ multiplex PCR; TCRdb has only the in-frame clones, and not every one. The sample has 150,000 to 200,000 clones; 81% are singletons. This rearrangement joins TRBV6-5 to TRBJ2-3, with TRBD2 matching over 12 bases. The receptor was isolated from a man between 18 and 29 years old in good health and CMV-seronegative. Material for sequencing was PBMCs. The CDR3 here is CATTTSGGISDTQYF. The CDR3 DNA reads TGTGCCACCACGACTAGCGGGGGCATTTCAGATACGCAGTATTTT.